The 15 T cell receptor beta chains in this list originate from one sample, sequenced in a study of T-cell reconstitution after alpha-beta-depleted transplantation in children. Unique molecular identifiers were built into the TCRbeta library. TCRdb re-analysed the PCR reads in MiXCR, keeping a single row per CDR3 protein. The sample holds hundreds of thousands of distinct CDR3 sequences; around 15% are singletons and the top ten take roughly 40%. The sequenced sample was PBMCs, mostly from graft donor cells, obtained 360 days after TCRalphabeta/CD19-depleted stem cell transplant. These receptors came from a male patient between 2 and 15 years old who had a stem cell transplant for acute lymphoblastic leukemia, so the T cells may come from the graft donor.

This clonotype was seen at least ten times. This chain uses TRBV20-1 with TRBJ2-5, with 9 bases fitting TRBD2. The V and J ends lost 0 bases and 6 bases, in that order; junction bases with no gene match: 8. The CDR3 is made up of 15 amino acids. Germline-derived CDR1 and CDR2 are DFQATT and SNEGSKA (reference sequence). The CDR3 bases are TGCAGTGCTAGAGATGGGAGCGGGAGGTCGAAGACCCAGTACTTC. Its translation is CSARDGSGRSKTQYF.

The V and J genes are TRBV20-1 and TRBJ2-7; D is tentatively TRBD1 or TRBD2 (5 bases each). Trimming took 3 bases from V and 4 from J, leaving 13 bases between them. Germline CDR1 and CDR2: DFQATT and SNEGSKA (reference sequence). The CDR3 runs 13 residues. CDR3 coding DNA: TGCAGTGCTAGCCCGGGACCCCAATACGAGCAGTACTTC. Protein product: CSASPGPQYEQYF.

The V gene is TRBV5-6, the J gene TRBJ2-7; 7 bases align to TRBD1. CDR1 is SGHDT, CDR2 YYEEEE, per germline. This CDR3 has 13 residues. V was pared by 5 bases and J by 7 bases, with 9 bases of the junction left unmatched. The CDR3 coding sequence is TGTGCCAGCAGTAATGACAGGGCAGGAGAGCAGTACTTC. This translates into CASSNDRAGEQYF.

This sequence joins TRBV2 and TRBJ2-7, with 7 bases matching TRBD1. The germline CDR1 and CDR2 sequences are SNHLY and FYNNEI. Trimming took 5 bases from V and 5 from J; bases not matched to a gene: 6. The CDR3 is 13 amino acids. CDR3: CASSIDRVHEQYF. The CDR3 DNA follows: TGTGCCAGCAGTATAGACAGGGTCCACGAGCAGTACTTC.

V and J are TRBV4-2 and TRBJ1-2, with 8 bases identical to TRBD1. The CDR3 is 17 residues long. V trimming: 0 bases; J trimming: 5 bases; junction bases outside the gene matches: 11. In germline, CDR1 is LGHNA, CDR2 YNFKEQ. The chain's CDR3 is CASSQDPGRGLGYGYTF. In nucleotides, the CDR3 is TGTGCCAGCAGCCAAGATCCGGGCAGGGGGCTTGGATATGGCTACACCTTC.

The chain links TRBV12-3 or TRBV12-4 to TRBJ2-2, with TRBD1 matching over 8 bases. This CDR3 spans 17 amino acids. Trimming at V came to 2 bases and at J to 1 base, leaving 6 bases not matched to a gene. CDR3 protein: CASSLWDRRWNTGELFF. The CDR3 nucleotides are TGTGCCAGCAGTTTATGGGACAGGCGTTGGAACACCGGGGAGCTGTTTTTT.

This clonotype has only a few counts. The V call is TRBV5-5, the J call TRBJ1-6, with D unresolved. V lost 4 bases, J lost 8 bases, and 10 bases lay in between. The CDR3 is 13 residues long. Germline values: CDR1 SGHKS, CDR2 YYEKEE (reference sequence). The CDR3 sequence: CASSRGPDSPLHF. CDR3 sequence (DNA): TGTGCCAGCAGCCGAGGACCGGATTCACCCCTCCACTTT.

This chain joins TRBV20-1 and TRBJ2-5; possibly TRBD1 for D (5 bases). V lost 6 bases and J lost 1, with 9 bases in between. The CDR3 is made up of 12 amino acids. Germline CDR1 DFQATT, CDR2 SNEGSKA (reference sequence). CDR3 region: CSALQAQETQYF. DNA for the CDR3: TGCAGTGCCCTACAGGCCCAAGAGACCCAGTACTTC.

This clonotype has ten or more counts. The J gene is TRBJ1-1, the V gene TRBV6-5; TRBD1 might be the D (6 bases). Trimming removed 6 bases at V and 1 base at J, with 12 bases between. Germline V CDR1 and CDR2: MNHEY, SVGAGI. The CDR3 totals 14 residues. The CDR3 DNA is TGTGCCAGCAGAAGGGGGTTGAAGAACACTGAAGCTTTCTTT. It codes for CASRRGLKNTEAFF.

This sequence joins TRBV20-1 and TRBJ2-3; 7 nucleotides agree with TRBD1. The CDR3 has 14 residues. In germline, CDR1 is DFQATT, CDR2 SNEGSKA (reference sequence). V was clipped by 4 bases and J by 7 bases; unmatched bases: 11. DNA for the CDR3: TGCAGTGCTATCCCCGGGACAGTGGTAAATACGCAGTATTTT. This encodes CSAIPGTVVNTQYF.

In this sample, this clonotype turned up a few times. The rearrangement uses TRBV4-2 and TRBJ1-3; D ambiguous. This CDR3 region has 16 residues. V gave up 0 bases and J gave up 0 bases, with 9 bases separating them. Germline CDR1 reads LGHNA; CDR2 reads YNFKEQ. The CDR3: CASSQDPKVSGNTIYF. CDR3 nucleotide sequence: TGTGCCAGCAGCCAAGATCCTAAGGTCTCTGGAAACACCATATATTTT.

The genes are TRBV29-1 and TRBJ1-2; D possibly corresponds to TRBD1 (6 bases). The germline V and J ends were trimmed by 1 base and 4 bases, with 19 bases remaining between them. The CDR3 is made up of 16 amino acids. Germline-derived CDR1 and CDR2 are SQVTM and ANQGSEA. The CDR3 sequence is CSVEALEDRDPYGYTF. CDR3 in DNA: TGCAGCGTTGAAGCTCTAGAGGACAGAGATCCCTATGGCTACACCTTC.

There are a few counts of this clonotype. This sequence joins TRBV29-1 and TRBJ2-1; TRBD2 matches at 7 bases. Trimming took 4 bases from V and 9 from J; bases not matched to a gene: 9. CDR3 size: 13 residues. Germline V gives CDR1 SQVTM, CDR2 ANQGSEA. The CDR3 sequence is CSVGRELGGEQFF. Written as DNA, the CDR3 is TGCAGCGTTGGGCGGGAGCTTGGTGGTGAGCAGTTCTTC.

The chain joins TRBV6-1 to TRBJ2-7; D not resolved. V was trimmed by 6 bases and J by 4 bases, leaving 13 bases between them. The CDR3 runs 13 residues. Germline CDR1 is MNHNS and CDR2 is SASEGT. The CDR3 bases are TGTGCCAGCAGGGTCAGCGTCTCATACGAGCAGTACTTC. Protein: CASRVSVSYEQYF.

The chain couples TRBV12-3 or TRBV12-4 to TRBJ2-7; D is unresolved. The CDR3 loop spans 13 amino acids. V was pared by 3 bases and J by 7 bases, with 13 bases between. This CDR3 is CASSFSPEFEQYF. CDR3 bases: TGTGCCAGCAGTTTTAGTCCCGAATTTGAGCAGTACTTC.